These T cell receptor beta chains were read from a single sample in a study of cytomegalovirus exposure and HLA in healthy donors. The table came from immunoSEQ multiplex PCR; TCRdb's copy has only in-frame clones and leaves some out. The sample lists more than 95,000 clones, 10% to 13% occurring once. Sequenced input: PBMCs. The receptor source for this set is a woman between 18 and 30 years old in good health and CMV-seropositive. Each CDR3 is given with its conserved first and last residue. D genes are given only for firm matches. A clone size is listed for some rows: how often the clone was seen (once, few, many), or a class if it is expanded.

size	D	J	V	DNA	CDR3
.	.	TRBJ1-6	TRBV7-9	TGTGCCAGCAGCACACCGCTAGATTCACCCCTCCACTTT	CASSTPLDSPLHF
few	TRBD2	TRBJ2-3	TRBV5-1	TGCGCCAGCAGCCGACTAGCTTACGGGCGGGAAGATACGCAGTATTTT	CASSRLAYGREDTQYF
few	TRBD2	TRBJ2-3	TRBV6-1	TGTGCCGGGGGGACGGGGGGGCCGGATACGCAGTATTTT	CAGGTGGPDTQYF
.	.	TRBJ2-3	TRBV4-2	TGTGCCAGCCGCCAAGAAAAGACGCGGGCAGATACGCAGTATTTT	CASRQEKTRADTQYF
.	.	TRBJ2-7	TRBV28	TGTGCCAGCAGTTTGAACAGGGAGGGCTACGAGCAGTACTTC	CASSLNREGYEQYF
few	TRBD2	TRBJ2-7	TRBV29-1	TGCAGCGTTAGCGGGAGGGCCACCGACGAGCAGTACTTC	CSVSGRATDEQYF
few	TRBD1	TRBJ2-7	TRBV19	TGTGCCAGTAGTAGGGGACAGGTGGGGTACGAGCAGTACTTC	CASSRGQVGYEQYF
.	.	TRBJ1-1	TRBV7-2	TGTGCCAGCAGCTTACGCAGGGGCGGCACTGAAGCTTTCTTT	CASSLRRGGTEAFF
few	.	TRBJ2-1	TRBV11-2	TGTGCCAGCAGCTTAGTCGGGAATGAGCAGTTCTTC	CASSLVGNEQFF
few	TRBD1	TRBJ2-7	TRBV5-4	TGTGCCAGCAGCCAAGGACAGGGAAGGACCTACGAGCAGTACTTC	CASSQGQGRTYEQYF
.	.	TRBJ2-1	TRBV27	TGTGCCAGCTCCCTTCCCTCGAATGAGCAGTTCTTC	CASSLPSNEQFF
.	TRBD1	TRBJ1-2	TRBV18	TGTGCCAGCTCACCCGGGACAGCAGCTCCTGAGTCTAAAGGCTACACCTTC	CASSPGTAAPESKGYTF
.	TRBD2	TRBJ2-3	TRBV6-5	TGTGCCAGCAGTTCTAGCGGGATTAGCACAGATACGCAGTATTTT	CASSSSGISTDTQYF
.	.	TRBJ2-7	TRBV6-5	TGTGCCAGCAGTTACTCCGCGGGATCCGAGCAGTACTTC	CASSYSAGSEQYF
few	TRBD2	TRBJ2-2	TRBV19	TGTGCCAGTACTAGCGGGAGGGACGCGAACACCGGGGAGCTGTTTTTT	CASTSGRDANTGELFF
few	.	TRBJ2-2	TRBV6-1	TGTGCCAGCGGTATGACGGGAGTTAACACCGGGGAGCTGTTTTTT	CASGMTGVNTGELFF
.	TRBD1	TRBJ2-7	TRBV27	TGTGCCAGCAGTTATGGGACAGCCTTTTCCTACGAGCAGTACTTC	CASSYGTAFSYEQYF
few	.	TRBJ2-3	TRBV13	TGTGCCAGCAGCCGGTCCTACACAGATACGCAGTATTTT	CASSRSYTDTQYF
.	TRBD1	TRBJ2-6	TRBV5-1	TGCGCCAGCAGCTTAGGGACAGCCTACTCTGGGGCCAACGTCCTGACTTTC	CASSLGTAYSGANVLTF
few	TRBD2	TRBJ2-1	TRBV5-4	TGTGCCAGCAGCTTGGGGACTAGCGTACTGAGCTCCTACAATGAGCAGTTCTTC	CASSLGTSVLSSYNEQFF
.	TRBD1	TRBJ1-2	TRBV29-1	TGCAGCGTGGACAGGGGGCTGGGTGGCTACACCTTC	CSVDRGLGGYTF
.	.	TRBJ2-1	TRBV6-1	TGTGCCAGCAGTATAGGGGGAAACTGGGATGAGCAGTTCTTC	CASSIGGNWDEQFF
few	.	TRBJ2-3	TRBV5-4	TGTGCCAGCAGCCCTCAGAACACAGATACGCAGTATTTT	CASSPQNTDTQYF
.	.	TRBJ1-1	TRBV18	TGTGCCAGCTCACCTAGCAGGGGCGCCGGTGAAGCTTTCTTT	CASSPSRGAGEAFF
few	TRBD1	TRBJ1-5	TRBV28	TGTGCCAGCAGTTTTTTCGGGACAGGGGGCCCTCAGCCCCAGCATTTT	CASSFFGTGGPQPQHF
few	TRBD1	TRBJ1-2	TRBV6-5	TGTGCCAGCAGTCAAGGGACAGGGTATGGCTACACCTTC	CASSQGTGYGYTF
.	TRBD1	TRBJ2-1	TRBV29-1	TGCAGCGTTGAAGATCCGGCAGGGGGCCGGTATGAGCAGTTCTTC	CSVEDPAGGRYEQFF
few	.	TRBJ1-4	TRBV10-3	TGTGCCATCAGTGAGGCGGGTGACAATGAAAAACTGTTTTTT	CAISEAGDNEKLFF
.	TRBD2	TRBJ2-3	TRBV19	TGTGCCAGTAGTCCTTCCTTTAGCGGGAGGGGGGATACGCAGTATTTT	CASSPSFSGRGDTQYF
.	TRBD2	TRBJ2-4	TRBV5-4	TGTGCCAGCAGCCGTAGCGGGAGTGGGGGCATTCAGTACTTC	CASSRSGSGGIQYF
.	TRBD2	TRBJ2-1	TRBV6-1	TGTGCCAGCAGTGAAGCGAGACTAGCGGGATTGAATGAGCAGTTCTTC	CASSEARLAGLNEQFF
.	.	TRBJ2-2	TRBV6-5	TGTGCCAGCAGAGAGGATTTCACCGGGGAGCTGTTTTTT	CASREDFTGELFF
few	TRBD1	TRBJ1-2	TRBV4-1	TGCGCCAGCAGCCATGCAAAGACAGGGGACTATGGCTACACCTTC	CASSHAKTGDYGYTF
few	.	TRBJ2-1	TRBV27	TGTGCCAGCAGTTTTACCCCACCCCTCGGTGAGCAGTTCTTC	CASSFTPPLGEQFF
few	TRBD2	TRBJ2-5	TRBV28	TGTGCCAGCAGTTCTCAACTCATGGGAGGGAGGGCCGCCCGGAGGGAGACCCAGTACTTC	CASSSQLMGGRAARRETQYF
few	.	TRBJ1-2	TRBV5-1	TGCGCCAGCACAGGGAACTATGGCTACACCTTC	CASTGNYGYTF
few	.	TRBJ1-1	TRBV6-1	TGTGCCAGCAGTGAAGCGTATTTCCTAAACACTGAAGCTTTCTTT	CASSEAYFLNTEAFF
.	TRBD1	TRBJ1-2	TRBV9	TGTGCCAGCAGCGACGGCGTTGGACAGGGGAGCTACACCTTC	CASSDGVGQGSYTF
few	TRBD1	TRBJ1-5	TRBV2	TGTGCCAGCAGTGAAACAGGGGAAGCGAGGAGCAATCAGCCCCAGCATTTT	CASSETGEARSNQPQHF
.	TRBD2	TRBJ2-1	TRBV28	TGTGCCAGCAACCTTCGCACTAGCGGACACAATGAGCAGTTCTTC	CASNLRTSGHNEQFF
few	.	TRBJ1-2	TRBV28	TGTGCCAGCAGTCCCCACTACATTGCGTCTGGCTACACCTTC	CASSPHYIASGYTF
.	.	TRBJ1-1	TRBV30	TGTGCCTGGAGATCACAGGGTATCATCTCTGAAGCTTTCTTT	CAWRSQGIISEAFF
few	.	TRBJ2-7	TRBV23-1	TGCGCCAGCAGTCAAGCCGGGGGCCGGACAGGATACGAGCAGTACTTC	CASSQAGGRTGYEQYF
few	.	TRBJ2-1	TRBV7-2	TGTGCCAGCAGCTTAGTAAGAGACACAAAGCAGTTCTTC	CASSLVRDTKQFF
few	TRBD2	TRBJ2-5	TRBV25-1	TGTGCCAGCAGTGAATATGGACTAGCGCCGTGGGTAGAGACCCAGTACTTC	CASSEYGLAPWVETQYF
.	TRBD1	TRBJ2-1	TRBV19	TGTGCCAGTAGTATACAGGGGGCTAATGAGCAGTTCTTC	CASSIQGANEQFF
.	.	TRBJ1-5	TRBV5-1	TGCGCCAGCAGCAGGGACTCTGGGGCCAGCAATCAGCCCCAGCATTTT	CASSRDSGASNQPQHF
few	.	TRBJ2-5	TRBV28	TGTGCCAGCAGGTCAACGGGGGGCTGGGAGACCCAGTACTTC	CASRSTGGWETQYF
.	.	TRBJ2-3	TRBV7-9	TGTGCCACCCTCAAGGGGACAGATACGCAGTATTTT	CATLKGTDTQYF
.	.	TRBJ2-1	TRBV6-6	TGTGCCAGCAGTACACAGGGTCGAAGCAATGAGCAGTTCTTC	CASSTQGRSNEQFF
few	TRBD1	TRBJ1-5	TRBV6-4	TGTGCCAGCAGAGAGGACAGGGACGCCTGGTCCCGACAGCCCCAGCATTTT	CASREDRDAWSRQPQHF
few	TRBD1	TRBJ2-6	TRBV30	TGTGCCTGGAGTGTAGACAGGGCTGGGGCCAACGTCCTGACTTTC	CAWSVDRAGANVLTF
few	TRBD2	TRBJ2-5	TRBV7-7	TGTGCTAGCAGCTCCGGACTAGGAGCTCAAGAGACCCAGTACTTC	CASSSGLGAQETQYF
.	TRBD1	TRBJ1-1	TRBV29-1	TGCAGCGTTGGTCGACAGGGAGACATGAACACTGAAGCTTTCTTT	CSVGRQGDMNTEAFF
.	TRBD2	TRBJ2-3	TRBV14	TGTGCCAGCAGCCAAGGTTCTAGCGGGAGTACAGATACGCAGTATTTT	CASSQGSSGSTDTQYF
.	TRBD2	TRBJ2-3	TRBV6-5	TGTGCCAGCAGGTTAGCGGGGTTCACAGATACGCAGTATTTT	CASRLAGFTDTQYF
once	TRBD2	TRBJ2-7	TRBV28	TGTGCCAGCAGTTCTCTAGCGGGGACTTACGAGCAGTACTTC	CASSSLAGTYEQYF